This is a list of T cell receptor beta chains from one sample in a study of blood T cells in healthy people across ages. From the 5' RACE reads, TCRdb called clonotypes with MiXCR, one entry per CDR3 protein. The table lists 650,000 to 950,000 distinct CDR3 sequences, around two fifths of them singletons. Sequenced: blood. The receptors stem from a man between 60 and 70 years old in good health. The CDR3 runs from the conserved cysteine through the conserved F or W. Not all rows give a size; the values are once, few, many and, for expanded clones, a class.

>TRBV7-9|TRBJ2-5|NA
CASSLDGGGTGETQYF
>TRBV29-1|TRBJ2-5|few
CSVDLGSQETQYF
>TRBV10-2|TRBJ2-3|NA
CASSESKGAFGDTQYF
>TRBV15|TRBJ1-2|few
CATSRGGGGQNYGYTF
>TRBV20-1|TRBJ1-6|NA
CSARGSQGSPLHF
>TRBV20-1|TRBJ2-5|NA
CSASQAGQGSGTQYF
>TRBV6-2/TRBV6-3|TRBJ1-1|NA
CASSSLLGQRRASNTEAFF
>TRBV3-1|TRBJ2-1|NA
CASSPLGGGLSSYNEQFF
>TRBV12-3/TRBV12-4|TRBJ2-3|NA
CASSRGRADTDTQYF
>TRBV11-2|NA|NA
CVSSKLTSGGLTAGETQYF
>TRBV12-3/TRBV12-4|TRBJ2-7|many
CASSLVTYEQYF
>TRBV29-1|TRBJ2-5|many
CSVGVGQETQYF
>TRBV4-3|TRBJ1-1|NA
CASSGGSTEAFF
>TRBV4-3|TRBJ2-7|few
CASSQDDGSGREQYF
>TRBV6-2/TRBV6-3|TRBJ1-1|few
CASSSPTTRVTEAFF
>TRBV7-2|NA|NA
CASSIVVQGLSEQYF
>TRBV11-2|TRBJ2-3|many
CASSLSPGRTSTDTQYF
>TRBV7-2|TRBJ2-1|once
CASSLTQEAQFF
>TRBV24-1|TRBJ2-1|NA
CATSDGGPSYNEQFF
>TRBV20-1|TRBJ2-3|NA
CSAVAGGRTDTQYF
>TRBV6-6|TRBJ1-2|few
CASSYNAGAGANYGYTF
>TRBV15|TRBJ2-1|NA
CATSSASGGASEQFF
>TRBV9|TRBJ2-2|NA
CASSGPLISRGGIGELFF
>TRBV7-2|TRBJ2-7|NA
CASSLSGEAYEQYF
>TRBV7-9|TRBJ2-2|NA
CASSGIDTGELFF
>TRBV20-1|TRBJ2-7|few
CSARRDPTSEQYF
>TRBV18|TRBJ2-7|NA
CASSPIVASGSYEQYF